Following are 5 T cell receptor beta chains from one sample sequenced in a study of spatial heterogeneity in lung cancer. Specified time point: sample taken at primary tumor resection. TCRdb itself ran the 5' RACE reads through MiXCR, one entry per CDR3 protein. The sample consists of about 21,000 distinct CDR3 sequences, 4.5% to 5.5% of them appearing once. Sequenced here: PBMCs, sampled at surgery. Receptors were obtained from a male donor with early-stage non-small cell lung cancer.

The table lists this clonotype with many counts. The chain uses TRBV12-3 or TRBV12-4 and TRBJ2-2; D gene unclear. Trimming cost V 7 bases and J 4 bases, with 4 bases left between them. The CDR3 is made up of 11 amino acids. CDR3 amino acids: CASTRTGELFF. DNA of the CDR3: TGTGCCAGCACCCGCACCGGGGAGCTGTTTTTT.

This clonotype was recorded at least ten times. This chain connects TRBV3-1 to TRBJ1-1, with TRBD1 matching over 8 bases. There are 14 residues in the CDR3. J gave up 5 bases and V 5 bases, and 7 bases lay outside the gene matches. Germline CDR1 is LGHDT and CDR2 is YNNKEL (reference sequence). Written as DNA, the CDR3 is TGTGCCAGCAGCTTTCGGACAGGGCGGACTGAAGCTTTCTTT. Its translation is CASSFRTGRTEAFF.

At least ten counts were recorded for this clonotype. The CDR3 here is CSALNPRNTEAFF. The CDR3 DNA reads as TGCAGTGCTCTTAATCCCCGTAACACTGAAGCTTTCTTT. This chain links TRBV20-1 with TRBJ1-1; the D is unclear. Trimming took off 5 bases at V and 2 bases at J, with 12 bases between the two ends. This CDR3 has 13 residues. The germline CDR1 and CDR2 sequences are DFQATT and SNEGSKA (reference sequence).

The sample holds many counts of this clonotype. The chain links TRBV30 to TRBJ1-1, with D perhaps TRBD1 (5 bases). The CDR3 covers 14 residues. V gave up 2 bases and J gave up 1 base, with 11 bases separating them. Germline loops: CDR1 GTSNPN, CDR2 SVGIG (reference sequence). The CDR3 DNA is TGTGCCTGGAGTTTTTGGACACCGAACACTGAAGCTTTCTTT. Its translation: CAWSFWTPNTEAFF. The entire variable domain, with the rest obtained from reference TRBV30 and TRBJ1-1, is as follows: SQTIHQWPATLVQPVGSPLSLECTVEGTSNPNLYWYRQAAGRGLQLLFYSVGIGQISSEVPQNLSASRPQDRQFILSSKKLLLSDSGFYLCAWSFWTPNTEAFFGQGTRLTVV.

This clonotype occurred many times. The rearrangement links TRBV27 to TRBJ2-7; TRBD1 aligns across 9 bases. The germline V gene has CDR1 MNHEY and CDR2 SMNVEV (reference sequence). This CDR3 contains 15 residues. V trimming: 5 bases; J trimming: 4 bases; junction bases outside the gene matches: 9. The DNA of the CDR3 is TGTGCCAGCAGTCGAGCGGACAGGGGTTTTTACGAGCAGTACTTC. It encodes CASSRADRGFYEQYF.